This T cell receptor (beta chain) stems from a study of blood T cell repertoires in COVID-19. Study details: The United States, Italy and Spain supplied acute and convalescent COVID-19 samples.

The germline V gene has CDR1 SGHDT and CDR2 YYEEEE. Trimming took off 2 bases at V and 0 bases at J, with 9 bases between the two ends. CDR3 size: 14 residues. Sequencing used immunoSEQ multiplex PCR; TCRdb keeps in-frame clones, though not all of them. The sample lists about 89,000 clones, around 88% occurring once. The rearrangement links TRBV5-6 to TRBJ2-7; perhaps TRBD1 as D (5 bases). Sequenced material: peripheral blood. This TCR came from a man aged 55 to 69 with acute or convalescent COVID-19. The CDR3 region is CASSLQESSYEQYF. CDR3 nucleotide sequence: TGTGCCAGCAGCTTACAGGAGAGCTCCTACGAGCAGTACTTC.